This T cell receptor beta chain stems from a study of CD8+CD57+ T cells in acquired aplastic anemia. Study-level information: Sorted CD4+ and CD8+ cells yielded 2.5 to 3.5 ug of DNA on average.

By flow cytometry, patients selected for sequencing had shown an expansion of CD8+CD57+ cells. Each of the patients presented with severe acquired aplastic anemia. The study profiled TCR beta VDJ and CDR3 using genomic DNA as template. TCRdb reprocessed the reads via MiXCR and lists one record per CDR3 protein. Of 200,000 to 250,000 distinct CDR3 sequences listed, 65% are singletons. V was pared by 7 bases and J by 3 bases, with 12 bases between. Germline values: CDR1 MGHDK, CDR2 SYGVNS. The CDR3 runs 13 residues. Of note for this clonotype: The antigen remains undetermined.

The study's findings and limits: Nearly 30 was the count of CD8+ CDR3 sequences that patients shared with controls. Patients showed no significant difference from controls in CD8+ Simpson's diversity.

V usage is TRBV25-1 and J usage is TRBJ2-5, with D perhaps matching TRBD1 or TRBD2 (6 bases each). Specimen: sorted CD4+, CD8+, or CD8+CD57+ T cells (not recorded which) from PBMCs. This receptor was taken from a human donor with aplastic anemia. CDR3 region: CASTRGGKETQYF. CDR3 sequence (DNA): TGTGCCAGCACCCGAGGGGGGAAAGAGACCCAGTACTTC.